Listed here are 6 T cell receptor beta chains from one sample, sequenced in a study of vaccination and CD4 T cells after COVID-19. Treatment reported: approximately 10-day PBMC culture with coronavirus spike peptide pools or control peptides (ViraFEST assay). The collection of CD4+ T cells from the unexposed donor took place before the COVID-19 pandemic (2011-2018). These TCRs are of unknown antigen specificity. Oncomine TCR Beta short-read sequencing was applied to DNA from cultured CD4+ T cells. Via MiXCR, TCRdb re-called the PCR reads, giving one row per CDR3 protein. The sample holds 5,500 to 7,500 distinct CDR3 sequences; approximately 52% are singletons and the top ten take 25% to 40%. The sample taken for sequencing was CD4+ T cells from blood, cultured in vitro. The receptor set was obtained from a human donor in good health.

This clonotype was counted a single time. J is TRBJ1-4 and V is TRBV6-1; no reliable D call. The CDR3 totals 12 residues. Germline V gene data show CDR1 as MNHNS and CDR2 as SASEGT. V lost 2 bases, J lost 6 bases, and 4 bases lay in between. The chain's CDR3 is CASSELHEKLFF. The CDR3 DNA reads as TGTGCCAGCAGTGAACTTCATGAAAAACTGTTTTTT.

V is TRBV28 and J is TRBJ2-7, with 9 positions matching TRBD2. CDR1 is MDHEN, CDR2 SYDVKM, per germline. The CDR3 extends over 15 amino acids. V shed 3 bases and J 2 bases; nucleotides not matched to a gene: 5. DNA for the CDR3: TGTGCCAGCAGTTTCAGGATAGCGGGGGCCTACGAGCAGTACTTC. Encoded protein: CASSFRIAGAYEQYF.

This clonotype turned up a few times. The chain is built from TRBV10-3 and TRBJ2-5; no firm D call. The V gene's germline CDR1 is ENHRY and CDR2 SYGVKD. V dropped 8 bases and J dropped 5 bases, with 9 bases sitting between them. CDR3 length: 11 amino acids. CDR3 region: CAIGKSETQYF. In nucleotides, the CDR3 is TGTGCCATCGGGAAGTCCGAGACCCAGTACTTC.

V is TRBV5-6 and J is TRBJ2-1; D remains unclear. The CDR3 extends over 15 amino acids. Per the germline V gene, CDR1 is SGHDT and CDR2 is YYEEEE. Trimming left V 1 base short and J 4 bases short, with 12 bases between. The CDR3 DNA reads TGTGCCAGCAGCTTGAGAGTAGCAATATACAATGAGCAGTTCTTC. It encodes CASSLRVAIYNEQFF.

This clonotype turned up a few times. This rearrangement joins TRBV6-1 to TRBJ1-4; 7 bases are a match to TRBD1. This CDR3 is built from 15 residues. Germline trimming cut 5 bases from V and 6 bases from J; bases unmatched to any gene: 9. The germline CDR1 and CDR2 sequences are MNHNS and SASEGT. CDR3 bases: TGTGCCAGCAGTACCCGGACAGGACCAGATGAAAAACTGTTTTTT. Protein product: CASSTRTGPDEKLFF.

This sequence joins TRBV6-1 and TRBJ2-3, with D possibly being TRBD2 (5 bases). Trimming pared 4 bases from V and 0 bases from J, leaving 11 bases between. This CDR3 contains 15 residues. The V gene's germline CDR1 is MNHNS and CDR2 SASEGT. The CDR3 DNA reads TGTGCCAGCAGTGGGAGGATATCTAGCACAGATACGCAGTATTTT. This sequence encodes CASSGRISSTDTQYF.